The clone carrying this T cell receptor (beta chain) has just a few counts. The antigen is not known. This sample was included in a study of beta chain features in type 1 diabetes. Study-level results: Moderate but significant shortening of TCRB CDR3s was recorded in all four CD4+ subsets from Type 1 diabetes patients.

Markers CD45RO/CCR7/CD25/CD127/CD95/CD27 served to sort CD4+ naive, central memory, regulatory and stem cell-like memory cells. Reverse transcribing all isolated RNA meant expressed TCRB transcripts were sequenced. The table came from immunoSEQ multiplex PCR; TCRdb's copy has only in-frame clones and leaves some out. The profile covers 600,000 to 750,000 clones, with approximately 13% appearing a single time and around 0.12% taken by the ten largest. The sequencing sample was made of naive CD4+ T cells from blood. The source of this sequence is a man aged 30 to 39 with type 1 diabetes.

DNA for the CDR3: TGTGCCACCACGTTAGGGGGCCCAGAGACCCAGTACTTC. It yields the protein CATTLGGPETQYF. The chain employs TRBV15 and TRBJ2-5; 7 nucleotides align to TRBD1. V was pared by 7 bases and J by 4 bases, with 6 bases of the junction left unmatched. Germline V gene lookup returns CDR1 LNHNV and CDR2 YYDKDF (reference sequence). The CDR3 totals 13 residues.